These 6 T cell receptor beta chains were all obtained from the same sample, sequenced in a study of cytomegalovirus exposure and HLA in healthy donors. Primers: 60 Vbeta forward and 13 Jbeta reverse. TCRdb keeps only in-frame clones here, not all; method: immunoSEQ multiplex PCR. The sample contains fewer than 200,000 clones, roughly 80% of which appear only once. The specimen was PBMCs. Receptors originate from a woman aged 45-65 years in good health and CMV-seronegative.

The rearrangement joins TRBV5-6 to TRBJ2-1, with TRBD1 matching over 11 bases. This CDR3 is 15 amino acids long. V shed 7 bases and J 9 bases; nucleotides not matched to a gene: 12. CDR1 and CDR2 (germline): SGHDT, YYEEEE. In DNA form, the CDR3 reads TGTGCCAGCCGCGGGGGGACAGGGGGTCTGAGTGAGCAGTTCTTC. Its protein product is CASRGGTGGLSEQFF.

The chain employs TRBV11-2 and TRBJ2-7; 8 bases fit TRBD1. V was clipped by 2 bases and J by 5 bases; unmatched bases: 8. There are 15 residues in the CDR3. Germline V gives CDR1 SGHAT, CDR2 FQNNGV. The CDR3 DNA reads as TGTGCCAGCAGCTTAACTCGGACAGGGTTCGACGAGCAGTACTTC. Encoded protein: CASSLTRTGFDEQYF.

This clone was observed once. The chain carries TRBV19 and TRBJ2-1, with a possible D match to TRBD1 (7 bases). This CDR3 spans 14 amino acids. CDR1 and CDR2 (germline): LNHDA, SQIVND (reference sequence). Between the trimmed V and J ends, which lost 6 bases and 3 bases, there was a span of 12 bases. The CDR3 loop reads CASREGQIYNEQFF. CDR3 bases: TGTGCCAGTAGGGAGGGACAGATCTACAATGAGCAGTTCTTC. The full variable domain, its missing parts supplied by reference TRBV19 and TRBJ2-1, is DGGITQSPKYLFRKEGQNVTLSCEQNLNHDAMYWYRQDPGQGLRLIYYSQIVNDFQKGDIAEGYSVSREKKESFPLTVTSAQKNPTAFYLCASREGQIYNEQFFGPGTRLTVL.

This clone occurred once. V and J are TRBV28 and TRBJ1-5; D not resolved. The CDR3 consists of 14 residues. Germline CDR1 is MDHEN and CDR2 is SYDVKM. V was trimmed by 6 bases and J by 3 bases, leaving 12 bases between them. CDR3 DNA sequence: TGTGCCAGCAGACACGGGTCTAACAATCAGCCCCAGCATTTT. This encodes CASRHGSNNQPQHF.

CDR3 protein: CASSYSGNTDTQYF. For the CDR3, the DNA is TGTGCCAGCAGCTACAGCGGTAACACAGATACGCAGTATTTT. The chain recombines TRBV7-7 with TRBJ2-3; a possible D gene is TRBD2 (5 bases). This CDR3 has 14 amino acids. CDR1 and CDR2 (germline): SSHAT, FNYEAQ (reference sequence). Trimming stripped 4 bases from V and 2 bases from J, with 10 bases between.

Only one count was recorded for this clone. The chain links TRBV28 to TRBJ2-1; 7 positions agree with TRBD2. V dropped 8 bases and J dropped 5; count of bases not matched to a gene: 12. Germline CDR1 MDHEN, CDR2 SYDVKM. The CDR3 is made up of 15 amino acids. For the CDR3, the DNA is TGTGCCAGCGGCACACCGGGACTACACGACAATGAGCAGTTCTTC. Its protein is CASGTPGLHDNEQFF.